Listed below are T cell receptor beta chains from one sample, sequenced in a study of CD8 T cells in ankylosing spondylitis. TCRdb analysed the 5' RACE reads with MiXCR anew, one entry per CDR3 protein. The sample includes about 250,000 distinct CDR3 sequences, roughly 32% of them seen just once. Sequences were obtained from blood, either unsorted or a sorted T cell fraction (not recorded which). These receptors were collected from a male donor with ankylosing spondylitis or in good health (not recorded which). Each CDR3 is given with its conserved first and last residue. A D gene is named only where the DNA matches it firmly. Size values are once, few and many counts, or a class for expanded clones, and some rows have none.

j_call	v_call	d_call	clone_size	cdr3_aa	cdr3_nt
TRBJ2-7	TRBV6-1	TRBD1	.	CASWPGQGAYEQYF	TGTGCCAGTTGGCCAGGACAGGGGGCCTACGAGCAGTACTTC
TRBJ1-1	TRBV10-3	.	few	CAIYTGGDGEAFF	TGTGCCATCTACACCGGAGGGGACGGTGAAGCTTTCTTT
TRBJ2-3	TRBV29-1	TRBD2	few	CSVESGGPVYHPTDTQYF	TGCAGCGTTGAGAGCGGGGGGCCCGTCTACCATCCCACAGATACGCAGTATTTT
TRBJ2-1	TRBV24-1	.	few	CATSEGRGPYNEQFF	TGTGCCACCAGCGAGGGGCGGGGGCCCTACAATGAGCAGTTCTTC
TRBJ2-1	TRBV15	.	few	CATSRVDNEQFF	TGTGCCACCAGCAGAGTGGACAATGAGCAGTTCTTC
TRBJ1-6	TRBV5-1	.	few	CASSLLSGIANLSPLHF	TGCGCCAGCAGCTTGTTATCAGGGATTGCTAATTTGTCACCCCTCCACTTT
TRBJ2-1	TRBV10-3	TRBD2	.	CAIRSGGDNEQFF	TGTGCCATCAGGAGCGGGGGGGACAATGAGCAGTTCTTC
TRBJ1-2	TRBV5-1	TRBD1	.	CASRSGGLDDGYTF	TGCGCCAGCAGGTCAGGGGGTTTGGATGATGGCTACACCTTC
TRBJ2-1	TRBV7-2	.	.	CASRLPGGIYNEQFF	TGTGCCAGCAGGTTACCAGGGGGGATCTACAATGAGCAGTTCTTC
TRBJ2-7	TRBV12-3/TRBV12-4	TRBD1	few	CASSSRDRIYEQYF	TGTGCCAGCAGTTCCCGGGACAGGATCTACGAGCAGTACTTC
TRBJ2-5	TRBV20-1	TRBD1	.	CSPYDRGLDETQYF	TGCAGTCCGTACGACAGGGGGCTGGATGAGACCCAGTACTTC
TRBJ2-7	TRBV6-1	.	.	CASSRDGRYEQYF	TGTGCCAGCAGCCGGGACGGGCGCTACGAGCAGTACTTC
TRBJ2-1	TRBV12-3/TRBV12-4	TRBD2	few	CASKPLAGGNEQFF	TGTGCCAGCAAGCCGCTAGCGGGGGGTAATGAGCAGTTCTTC
TRBJ1-1	TRBV6-2/TRBV6-3	.	.	CASSRGGTEAFF	TGTGCCAGCAGTCGCGGGGGCACTGAAGCTTTCTTT
TRBJ2-7	TRBV12-3/TRBV12-4	.	.	CASSLRQAKMAEQYF	TGTGCCAGCAGTTTGAGGCAGGCGAAGATGGCCGAGCAGTACTTC
TRBJ1-1	TRBV20-1	TRBD1	.	CSARDQGGPETEAFF	TGCAGTGCTAGAGATCAGGGGGGGCCAGAGACTGAAGCTTTCTTT
TRBJ1-2	TRBV7-2	.	few	CASSLRRGGSYGYTF	TGTGCCAGCAGCTTAAGGAGGGGAGGGAGTTATGGCTACACCTTC
TRBJ2-3	TRBV12-3/TRBV12-4	.	.	CASKTDTQYF	TGTGCCAGCAAAACAGATACGCAGTATTTT
TRBJ2-5	TRBV29-1	.	.	CSVEGGAETQYF	TGCAGCGTTGAGGGGGGGGCAGAGACCCAGTACTTC
TRBJ2-7	TRBV5-6	TRBD2	.	CASSSLAGVDEQYF	TGTGCCAGCAGCTCCCTAGCGGGGGTGGACGAGCAGTACTTC
TRBJ2-3	TRBV6-5	TRBD2	.	CASSYRRGKPDTQYF	TGTGCCAGCAGTTACCGGCGGGGGAAGCCGGATACGCAGTATTTT
TRBJ2-5	TRBV7-8	.	few	CASSSGVGGAGQETQYF	TGTGCCAGCAGCTCAGGGGTAGGGGGGGCCGGCCAAGAGACCCAGTACTTC
TRBJ1-5	TRBV29-1	.	.	CSAGFSNQPQHF	TGCAGCGCCGGATTCAGCAATCAGCCCCAGCATTTT
TRBJ1-4	TRBV12-3/TRBV12-4	.	.	CASSPPGAGVEKLFF	TGTGCCAGCAGTCCCCCCGGGGCCGGAGTTGAAAAACTGTTTTTT
TRBJ1-2	TRBV20-1	.	.	CSATEKTYGYTF	TGCAGTGCTACCGAGAAAACCTATGGCTACACCTTC
TRBJ1-5	TRBV12-2	.	.	CASRLLSQPQHF	TGTGCAAGTCGCTTACTGTCTCAGCCCCAGCATTTT
TRBJ1-2	TRBV30	.	.	CAWRGAGGYGYTF	TGTGCCTGGAGAGGGGCCGGGGGCTATGGCTACACCTTC
TRBJ2-1	TRBV4-1	.	.	CASSQAVGNEQFF	TGCGCCAGCAGCCAAGCAGTGGGCAATGAGCAGTTCTTC
TRBJ2-1	TRBV29-1	TRBD1	.	CSVTRGQGGGQFF	TGCAGCGTCACAAGGGGGCAGGGTGGTGGGCAGTTCTTC
TRBJ2-3	TRBV12-3/TRBV12-4	TRBD2	.	CASRRLAGTTDTQYF	TGTGCCAGCAGAAGACTAGCGGGAACCACAGATACGCAGTATTTT
TRBJ2-7	TRBV12-3/TRBV12-4	TRBD1	.	CASSFKPQGGSEQYF	TGTGCCAGCAGTTTTAAACCACAGGGGGGCAGCGAGCAGTACTTC
TRBJ2-2	TRBV21-1	.	.	CASSTRDRGLNTGELFF	TGTGCCAGCAGCACACGGGACAGGGGGCTGAACACCGGGGAGCTGTTTTTT
TRBJ2-1	TRBV12-3/TRBV12-4	TRBD2	few	CASSLKAGGNNEQFF	TGTGCCAGCAGTTTGAAAGCGGGGGGGAACAATGAGCAGTTCTTC
TRBJ2-2	TRBV6-1	.	.	CASSLGRELSTGELFF	TGTGCCAGCAGTCTCGGACGGGAACTTAGCACCGGGGAGCTGTTTTTT
TRBJ1-4	TRBV6-1	.	.	CASSGGGALEKLFF	TGTGCCAGCAGTGGTGGTGGAGCCCTTGAAAAACTGTTTTTT
TRBJ1-1	TRBV5-5	TRBD1	few	CASSLGQGIGTEAFF	TGTGCCAGCAGCTTGGGACAGGGGATCGGGACTGAAGCTTTCTTT
TRBJ2-5	TRBV11-2	.	.	CASRHRQARTQYF	TGTGCCAGCAGACATAGACAGGCCAGGACCCAGTACTTC
TRBJ2-1	TRBV10-3	.	many	CAIGGGHDNEQFF	TGTGCCATCGGTGGGGGGCACGACAATGAGCAGTTCTTC
TRBJ2-4	TRBV12-3/TRBV12-4	.	.	CASSLPHRVIQYF	TGTGCCAGCAGTTTGCCGCACAGGGTCATTCAGTACTTC
TRBJ1-2	TRBV5-1	.	.	CASNTQGPNYGYTF	TGCGCCAGCAACACACAGGGACCTAACTATGGCTACACCTTC
TRBJ1-2	TRBV20-1	.	few	CSARVIREWYGYTF	TGCAGTGCTAGAGTGATCAGGGAATGGTATGGCTACACCTTC
TRBJ2-7	TRBV20-1	TRBD1	.	CSADSGGKTGSDEQYF	TGCAGTGCAGACTCTGGGGGTAAGACAGGGAGCGACGAGCAGTACTTC
TRBJ1-1	TRBV12-3/TRBV12-4	.	.	CASSLFGGGDTEAFF	TGTGCCAGCAGTTTATTTGGGGGCGGGGACACTGAAGCTTTCTTT
TRBJ2-7	TRBV12-3/TRBV12-4	.	.	CASSLVPGRYEQYF	TGTGCCAGCAGTTTAGTGCCAGGGAGGTACGAGCAGTACTTC